One sample yielded the 11 T cell receptor beta chains listed below, sequenced in a study of control samples from healthy donors and cancer patients. Method: immunoSEQ multiplex PCR; TCRdb's copy keeps in-frame clones and lacks some. The sample consists of some 87,000 clones, approximately 82% of them appearing once. The sequencing input was PBMCs. These receptors originate from a man aged 55 to 70 with head and neck cancer.

The chain combines TRBV6-1 with TRBJ1-3; weak D call: TRBD1 (5 bases). Trimming took 1 base from V and 2 from J, leaving 6 bases between them. The germline CDR1 and CDR2 sequences are MNHNS and SASEGT. The CDR3 runs 14 residues. The CDR3 region is CASSEVGAGNTIYF. Here the CDR3 DNA reads TGTGCCAGCAGTGAAGTGGGGGCTGGAAACACCATATATTTT.

V gene TRBV28 combines with J gene TRBJ2-3, with 9 positions matching TRBD2. With 6 bases clipped from V and 1 base from J, the junction kept 8 bases outside the gene matches. Germline CDR1 reads MDHEN; CDR2 reads SYDVKM. The CDR3 loop spans 16 amino acids. CDR3 nucleotide sequence: TGTGCCAGCAGCTCAGGACTAGCGACCCGCACAGATACGCAGTATTTT. Its protein product is CASSSGLATRTDTQYF.

A word on this clone: In the same sample, other DNA sequences code for this CDR3. The chain couples TRBV4-1 to TRBJ1-2; TRBD1 aligns across 9 bases. Losses at the gene ends were 6 bases for V and 3 bases for J; bases not matched to a gene: 8. Germline V CDR1 and CDR2: MGHRA, YSYEKL. The CDR3 consists of 15 residues. Here the CDR3 DNA reads TGCGCCAGCAGGACCGGACAGGGGAGTTACTATGGCTACACCTTC. It specifies CASRTGQGSYYGYTF.

The gene calls are TRBV7-8 and TRBJ2-2; maybe TRBD2 (5 bases). The CDR3 contains 16 residues. Trimming pared 1 base from V and 1 base from J, leaving 10 bases between. Germline V lookup: CDR1 SGHVS, CDR2 FQNEAQ. The CDR3: CASSLGSVGNTGELFF. The CDR3 bases are TGTGCCAGCAGCTTAGGTAGCGTAGGGAACACCGGGGAGCTGTTTTTT.

The chain recombines TRBV4-1 with TRBJ1-1; the D is unclear. This CDR3 has 14 amino acids. The germline V and J ends were trimmed by 4 bases and 5 bases, with 14 bases remaining between them. CDR1 and CDR2 from the germline V gene are MGHRA and YSYEKL. CDR3 sequence reads: CASSPPGRNTEAFF. CDR3 in DNA: TGCGCCAGCAGCCCCCCGGGGAGGAATACTGAAGCTTTCTTT.

The V gene is TRBV24-1, the J gene TRBJ1-2, with a tentative D call TRBD1 (6 bases). The CDR3 has 14 residues. Germline assignment: CDR1 KGHDR and CDR2 SFDVKD. Trimming took 1 base from V and 4 from J, leaving 9 bases between them. The CDR3: CATSDFNRAYGYTF. In DNA form, the CDR3 reads TGTGCCACCAGTGATTTCAACAGGGCCTATGGCTACACCTTC.

Turning to this clone: The sample carries other DNA sequences with the same CDR3. The chain has TRBV5-1 and TRBJ2-7; 8 bases fit TRBD1. CDR1 is SGHRS and CDR2 is YFSETQ in the germline V gene. This CDR3 spans 14 amino acids. Unmatched junction bases numbered 7, after V lost 4 bases and J lost 4 bases. The CDR3 protein is CASSPGTGPYEQYF. CDR3 nucleotide sequence: TGCGCCAGCAGCCCCGGGACAGGTCCTTACGAGCAGTACTTC.

Only one count was recorded for this clone. The chain couples TRBV5-8 to TRBJ2-1, with D possibly TRBD2 on 5 matching bases. The V gene's germline CDR1 is SGHTS and CDR2 YDEGEE. CDR3 length: 15 residues. Trimming cost V 5 bases and J 0 bases, with 12 bases left between them. CDR3 loop: CASRPGSSSYNEQFF. The CDR3 coding sequence is TGTGCCAGCAGGCCGGGATCAAGCTCCTACAATGAGCAGTTCTTC.

The chain recombines TRBV19 with TRBJ2-5; tentatively, D is TRBD1 (6 bases). Trimming removed 4 bases at V and 5 bases at J, with 8 bases between. There are 12 residues in the CDR3. Germline CDR1 reads LNHDA; CDR2 reads SQIVND (reference sequence). Here the CDR3 DNA reads TGTGCCAGTAGTAACAGGGCGGAGACCCAGTACTTC. Amino acid sequence: CASSNRAETQYF.

V usage is TRBV25-1 and J usage is TRBJ2-1, with TRBD2 identical over 9 bases. This CDR3 has 16 amino acids. J lost 0 bases, V lost 7 bases, and 7 bases had no gene match. Germline V gene sequence: CDR1 MGHDK, CDR2 SYGVNS. CDR3 nucleotide sequence: TGTGCCAGCAATTTAGCGGGGGCAAGCTCCTACAATGAGCAGTTCTTC. Translating gives CASNLAGASSYNEQFF.

This clone came up once. V gene TRBV3-1 (or the pseudogene TRBV3-2) combines with J gene TRBJ2-1; D may match TRBD1 or TRBD2 (5 bases each). Germline values: CDR1 LGHDT, CDR2 YNNKEL (reference sequence). The CDR3 is 13 residues long. With 9 bases removed from V and 0 bases from J, the gap between germline ends came to 9 bases. CDR3 nucleotide sequence: TGTGCCAGTCGGGGCGGCTCCTACAATGAGCAGTTCTTC. It yields the protein CASRGGSYNEQFF.